Shown below are 10 T cell receptor beta chains from a single sample sequenced in a study of Ad26.COV2.S vaccination and SARS-CoV-2 variants. Documented treatment: over 15 received Ad26.COV2.S at low or high dose, single or two shots; a few received placebo; per-sample allocation not given. Material that was analyzed had been drawn on day 63 after the first vaccine or placebo injection. Clones were read by immunoSEQ multiplex PCR, and TCRdb kept only the in-frame ones, dropping some. The table records roughly 350,000 clones, 88% of them present only once. This specimen was peripheral blood, taken in a trial of Ad26.COV2.S vaccine versus placebo. The receptors were sampled from a person between 18 and 65 years old who received the Ad26.COV2.S COVID-19 vaccine or a placebo.

The chain couples TRBV5-8 to TRBJ1-2; D might be TRBD1 (6 bases). Trimming cost V 10 bases and J 2 bases, with 12 bases left between them. The germline gives CDR1 SGHTS, CDR2 YDEGEE. The length of the CDR3 is 12 residues. Here the CDR3 DNA reads TGTGCCGAAGGGGGGTACAACTATGGCTACACCTTC. Residues: CAEGGYNYGYTF.

The J gene is TRBJ1-2, the V gene TRBV5-5, with 9 bases aligning to TRBD1. The CDR3 is made up of 16 amino acids. Germline trimming cut 0 bases from V and 1 base from J; bases unmatched to any gene: 4. Germline values: CDR1 SGHKS, CDR2 YYEKEE (reference sequence). In DNA form, the CDR3 reads TGTGCCAGCAGCTTGGTCCCGGGACAGGGTAACTATGGCTACACCTTC. This encodes CASSLVPGQGNYGYTF. The full variable domain, rest sourced from reference TRBV5-5 and TRBJ1-2, is DAGVTQSPTHLIKTRGQQVTLRCSPISGHKSVSWYQQVLGQGPQFIFQYYEKEERGRGNFPDRFSARQFPNYSSELNVNALLLGDSALYLCASSLVPGQGNYGYTFGSGTRLTVV.

The genes are TRBV4-3 and TRBJ2-1; D gene ambiguous. Germline lookup yields CDR1 LGHNA and CDR2 YSLEER. This CDR3 is 14 amino acids long. Trimming removed 0 bases at V and 6 bases at J, with 9 bases between. In DNA, the CDR3 is TGCGCCAGCAGCCAAGAGACTCTCGTCAATGAGCAGTTCTTC. Translating gives CASSQETLVNEQFF.

The chain is built from TRBV18 and TRBJ2-2; unclear D gene. The V gene's germline CDR1 is KGHSH and CDR2 LQKENI. The germline V and J ends were trimmed by 6 bases and 2 bases, with 10 bases remaining between them. There are 14 residues in the CDR3. The CDR3 coding sequence is TGTGCCAGCTCGCCCTGGGCCAACACCGGGGAGCTGTTTTTT. It encodes CASSPWANTGELFF.

This rearrangement joins TRBV4-2 to TRBJ2-7; a weak D match, TRBD2 (5 bases). Trimming removed 3 bases at V and 0 bases at J, with 9 bases between. This CDR3 contains 14 residues. The germline CDR1 and CDR2 sequences are LGHNA and YNFKEQ. In nucleotides, the CDR3 is TGTGCCAGCAGCCAGGGAGCCGGCTCCTACGAGCAGTACTTC. Its protein is CASSQGAGSYEQYF.

The chain uses TRBV9 and TRBJ2-1; possibly TRBD1 for D (5 bases). Trimming pared 0 bases from V and 6 bases from J, leaving 10 bases between. Germline V gene lookup returns CDR1 SGDLS and CDR2 YYNGEE. This CDR3 has 14 amino acids. CDR3: CASSVGPQGNEQFF. CDR3 DNA: TGTGCCAGCAGCGTAGGCCCCCAGGGCAATGAGCAGTTCTTC. The full variable domain, with the rest looked up from reference TRBV9 and TRBJ2-1, is DSGVTQTPKHLITATGQRVTLRCSPRSGDLSVYWYQQSLDQGLQFLIQYYNGEERAKGNILERFSAQQFPDLHSELNLSSLELGDSALYFCASSVGPQGNEQFFGPGTRLTVL.

J is TRBJ2-7 and V is TRBV11-3, with a weak D call TRBD2 (6 bases). With 5 bases removed from V and 3 bases from J, the gap between germline ends came to 14 bases. This CDR3 is built from 14 residues. Looked up from germline, CDR1 is SGHNT and CDR2 is YENEEA. The CDR3 is CASSGGVDRYEQYF. CDR3 sequence (DNA): TGTGCCAGCAGCGGAGGGGTAGACCGCTACGAGCAGTACTTC. Full variable domain (missing parts from reference TRBV11-3 and TRBJ2-7): EAGVVQSPRYKIIEKKQPVAFWCNPISGHNTLYWYLQNLGQGPELLIRYENEEAVDDSQLPKDRFSAERLKGVDSTLKIQPAELGDSAVYLCASSGGVDRYEQYFGPGTRLTVT.

A single count supports this clone. The rearrangement joins TRBV7-6 to TRBJ1-3; no reliable D call. With 5 bases removed from V and 0 bases from J, the gap between germline ends came to 14 bases. From germline, CDR1 is SGHVS and CDR2 FNYEAQ. CDR3 length: 16 residues. The CDR3: CASSPRTEYSGNTIYF. In nucleotides, the CDR3 is TGTGCCAGCAGCCCGCGGACTGAATACTCTGGAAACACCATATATTTT.

The chain carries TRBV5-1 and TRBJ2-2; 7 nucleotides agree with TRBD1. Per germline, CDR1 SGHRS and CDR2 YFSETQ. The CDR3 is 15 residues long. Unmatched junction bases numbered 2, after V lost 2 bases and J lost 1 base. The chain's CDR3 is CASSLNRGNTGELFF. CDR3 nucleotide sequence: TGCGCCAGCAGCTTAAACAGGGGGAACACCGGGGAGCTGTTTTTT.

This chain links TRBV28 with TRBJ2-2, with D possibly matching TRBD1 (5 bases). With 7 bases removed from V and 1 base from J, the gap between germline ends came to 13 bases. Germline V gene data show CDR1 as MDHEN and CDR2 as SYDVKM. The CDR3 is made up of 15 amino acids. This chain's CDR3 is CASIPQQVNTGELFF. The CDR3 coding sequence is TGTGCCAGCATACCTCAACAGGTGAACACCGGGGAGCTGTTTTTT.